A selection of T cell receptor beta chains follows, all from one sample in a study of blood T cell repertoires in COVID-19. Libraries were prepared by immunoSEQ multiplex PCR; TCRdb keeps only in-frame clonotypes and omits some of them. The table shows tens of thousands of clones, with about 80% occurring only once. Sequencing was performed on peripheral blood. The receptors derive from a woman between 65 and 79 years old with acute or convalescent COVID-19. Each CDR3 is given without its conserved first and last residue. The order of the fields is J gene, V gene, CDR3 protein.

j_call: TRBJ1-6; v_call: TRBV30; cdr3_aa: AWSVRTGDWGSPLH
j_call: TRBJ1-4; v_call: TRBV12-3/TRBV12-4; cdr3_aa: ASRGGSNEKLF
j_call: TRBJ1-4; v_call: TRBV29-1; cdr3_aa: SVAKTGRELF
j_call: TRBJ1-5; v_call: TRBV28; cdr3_aa: ASSLVGGNQPQH
j_call: TRBJ2-3; v_call: TRBV7-2; cdr3_aa: ASSLGTGQGTDTQY
j_call: TRBJ2-2; v_call: TRBV15; cdr3_aa: ATSRGGFTGTTRTGELF
j_call: TRBJ1-5; v_call: TRBV6-1; cdr3_aa: ASSEHTGYSNQPQH
j_call: TRBJ2-1; v_call: TRBV19; cdr3_aa: ASSNLYGTSGPIKSSYNEQF
j_call: TRBJ1-1; v_call: TRBV5-1; cdr3_aa: ASSLNSGTFEAF
j_call: TRBJ1-1; v_call: TRBV27; cdr3_aa: ASSKTSPGQGDWSTEAF
j_call: TRBJ1-1; v_call: TRBV12-3/TRBV12-4; cdr3_aa: ASSRTKNTEAF
j_call: TRBJ1-2; v_call: TRBV12-3/TRBV12-4; cdr3_aa: ASIRDWGDGYT
j_call: TRBJ1-1; v_call: TRBV19; cdr3_aa: ASSFRGPTEAF
j_call: TRBJ1-6; v_call: TRBV19; cdr3_aa: ASSIGTTASPLH
j_call: TRBJ1-5; v_call: TRBV4-1; cdr3_aa: ASSLGQGDRNQPQH
j_call: TRBJ1-1; v_call: TRBV5-1; cdr3_aa: ASSLSPGQNTEAF
j_call: TRBJ2-1; v_call: TRBV27; cdr3_aa: ASSVTGGAYNEQF
j_call: TRBJ1-2; v_call: TRBV19; cdr3_aa: ASSTRENGYT
j_call: TRBJ1-5; v_call: TRBV5-6; cdr3_aa: ASSFRGAGQPQH
j_call: TRBJ1-2; v_call: TRBV5-4; cdr3_aa: ASSSADRGNGYT
j_call: TRBJ2-3; v_call: TRBV27; cdr3_aa: ASSFRDRVGGTDTQY
j_call: TRBJ1-2; v_call: TRBV23-1; cdr3_aa: ASSQVTGARGYT
j_call: TRBJ1-5; v_call: TRBV6-5; cdr3_aa: ASRNYNQPQH
j_call: TRBJ2-5; v_call: TRBV6-1; cdr3_aa: ASSGGTSGGRQETQY
j_call: TRBJ2-7; v_call: TRBV11-2; cdr3_aa: ASSLAGTGAYEQY
j_call: TRBJ1-2; v_call: TRBV6-5; cdr3_aa: ASTEGGSNYGYT
j_call: TRBJ1-1; v_call: TRBV5-1; cdr3_aa: ASSPQGARGPNTEAF
j_call: TRBJ2-5; v_call: TRBV7-3; cdr3_aa: ASSPYGSAQETQY
j_call: TRBJ1-5; v_call: TRBV2; cdr3_aa: ASSVGRASNQPQH
j_call: TRBJ2-3; v_call: TRBV7-2; cdr3_aa: ASSESNLSTDTQY
j_call: TRBJ2-1; v_call: TRBV5-1; cdr3_aa: ASRLAGAREQF
j_call: TRBJ1-2; v_call: TRBV5-5; cdr3_aa: ASSPLGGVANYGYT
j_call: TRBJ2-7; v_call: TRBV28; cdr3_aa: ASSIPRPGIEQY
j_call: TRBJ2-5; v_call: TRBV19; cdr3_aa: ASRPMTGGGGETQY
j_call: TRBJ2-7; v_call: TRBV5-6; cdr3_aa: ASSTKSGARRYEQY
j_call: TRBJ2-3; v_call: TRBV7-8; cdr3_aa: ASSNSGAGDTQY
j_call: TRBJ2-1; v_call: TRBV6-6; cdr3_aa: ASSYSRTRAF
j_call: TRBJ1-2; v_call: TRBV5-1; cdr3_aa: ASSLATVYGYT
j_call: TRBJ1-1; v_call: TRBV4-2; cdr3_aa: ASSHRQGSMNTEAF
j_call: TRBJ1-2; v_call: TRBV15; cdr3_aa: ATSRGRDNYGYT
j_call: TRBJ1-1; v_call: TRBV5-1; cdr3_aa: ASSLEGGNTEAF
j_call: TRBJ1-1; v_call: TRBV2; cdr3_aa: ASLAQGASTEAF
j_call: TRBJ1-6; v_call: TRBV5-1; cdr3_aa: ASSSTGTDESPLH
j_call: TRBJ1-3; v_call: TRBV11-2; cdr3_aa: ASSLGAGSGNTIY
j_call: TRBJ2-7; v_call: TRBV7-8; cdr3_aa: ASSLAPTVYEQY
j_call: TRBJ2-7; v_call: TRBV6-2/TRBV6-3; cdr3_aa: ASSKPGARGLSYEQY
j_call: TRBJ2-1; v_call: TRBV11-1; cdr3_aa: ASSTRNEQF
j_call: TRBJ1-1; v_call: TRBV6-4; cdr3_aa: ASRPGQGFMNTEAF
j_call: TRBJ1-2; v_call: TRBV7-9; cdr3_aa: ASSPRGGRSGYT
j_call: TRBJ1-1; v_call: TRBV4-1; cdr3_aa: ASSQDIPGAMNTEAF
j_call: TRBJ1-1; v_call: TRBV19; cdr3_aa: ASSIGVGRRNTEAF
j_call: TRBJ2-7; v_call: TRBV5-1; cdr3_aa: ASSLRDSYEQY